This paragraph reports one T cell receptor (beta chain). No antigen is known for it. The source of the sample is a study of cytomegalovirus exposure and HLA in healthy donors. Study observations and caveats: TRBV6-2, TRBV6-3 and some other V segments were unresolvable in 87-base-pair reads. Earlier findings revealed that most TCR beta V segments proved productive either about 87% or about 30% of the time. A few chains tied to CMV proved CMV antigen-specific in vitro.

Use of 60 Vbeta and 13 Jbeta primers characterized the PCR. The protocol was immunoSEQ multiplex PCR, while the TCRdb copy is restricted to in-frame clones and leaves out a portion. The table shows 150,000 or so clones, with roughly three quarters occurring only once. Germline-derived CDR1 and CDR2 are GTSNPN and SVGIG (reference sequence). The CDR3 is made up of 13 amino acids. The V end lost 4 bases, the J end lost 1 base, and 5 bases lay between the germline ends. The sample was PBMCs. The receptor was isolated from a woman aged 50 to 65 in good health and CMV-seropositive. This chain joins TRBV30 and TRBJ2-6; D gene unclear. This CDR3 reads CAWKPSGANVLTF. CDR3 nucleotides: TGTGCCTGGAAGCCGTCTGGGGCCAACGTCCTGACTTTC.